This T cell receptor (beta chain) is drawn from a study of regulatory T cells in long-lasting Graves disease. Time point of the sample: newly diagnosed GD, antithyroid drugs for less than 3 months. PBMC RNA was the source of the TCR library. Combining iRepertoire HTBI primers with Arm-PCR of CDR3 regions, the authors built TCR beta libraries. TCRdb re-called the multiplex PCR reads with MiXCR, one entry per CDR3 protein. The table shows approximately 400,000 distinct CDR3 sequences, with about 12% occurring only once. This clonotype was counted many times. The germline gives CDR1 SGHAT, CDR2 FQNNGV. The CDR3 covers 15 residues. V lost 6 bases to trimming and J lost 3 bases; unmatched junction nucleotides: 8. These sequences were also reported in another study, on T cells in Graves' hyperthyroidism and ophthalmopathy.

The source material was peripheral blood mononuclear cells (PBMCs), sampled at new diagnosis, from a patient treated with antithyroid drugs. The sequence derives from a woman aged 18-35 years with Graves disease. The chain is built from TRBV11-2 and TRBJ2-3; 8 bases align to TRBD2. The CDR3 sequence: CASRAGRARTDTQYF. The CDR3 coding sequence is TGTGCCAGCAGAGCCGGGAGGGCCCGAACAGATACGCAGTATTTT.